This T cell receptor (beta chain) was documented in a study of blood T cell repertoires in COVID-19 (dated by TCRdb to 2018 to 2021). About the investigation overall: Collaborator samples came from the United States, Italy and Spain and covered acute and convalescent phases of COVID-19. The material from the prospective study consisted of cDNA or gDNA derived from T cells, B-cell-depleted T cells, or PBMCs. The dataset comprised deeply sampled blood TCRbeta repertoires from subjects exposed to, actively infected with, or recovered from COVID-19. The repertoires were made available in a free public database intended to serve as a resource for research on the immune response to SARS-CoV-2. Samples came from the ongoing ImmuneRACE study (first 160 participants) plus 1,254 subjects from 6 global collaborators. The sample metadata nearly always contained a de-identified subject ID, COVID-19 status, age in years and sex. Where available, HLA class I and class II types were obtained from metadata supplied by the sample provider rather than from assay-based typing. The research as a whole found: The amount of clinical and demographic metadata varied by source and participant and was provided uncurated.

The CDR3 spans 23 residues, from the cysteine through the phenylalanine. A single count supports this clone. The specificity of this receptor is unknown. No DNA is shown, since the ends of the CDR3 on it are uncertain; the CDR3 is the one TCRdb lists. TCRbeta CDR3 regions were amplified from genomic DNA by means of the immunoSEQ Assay, a bias-controlled multiplex PCR. On the study's bioinformatics: Within the assay, amplification of reference gene primers was used to estimate how many nucleated cells each sample contained. Sequence reads were collapsed and filtered to measure the absolute abundance of every unique TCRbeta CDR3 rearrangement. Productive Simpson clonality was computed per sample as the square root of Simpson's diversity index over productive rearrangements. TCRdb's version of the immuneACCESS table is confined to in-frame rearrangements and falls short of the full clone set. An unresolved V gene accounts for under half of the shortfall where checked; the remainder is of unknown origin. The V and J calls and clone size were taken over from that table, and D and trimming were inferred from the DNA. The sample has 350,000 to 550,000 clones on record, 70% to 90% of them singletons. The ten largest clones capture under 2.5% of the sample.

Participants in the prospective study were aged roughly 18 to 95 years, lived in over 20 United States geographic areas, and enrolled through a virtual design. In the prospective study, participants were assigned to cohorts based on the clinical history participants reported in a screening survey and a study questionnaire. Mobile phlebotomists in the prospective study collected whole blood, serum and a nasopharyngeal or oropharyngeal swab from every participant. Additional blood draws and questionnaires over an approximately 2-month period could optionally be provided by prospective study participants. Prospective study blood samples were shipped either frozen or at room temperature before DNA extraction.

The chain was built from TRBV1 and TRBJ1-5; no check of the table's D call, TRBD1, against the DNA was made. TRBV1 is a listed pseudogene. The sequenced sample was PBMCs or T cells enriched from blood (not recorded which). The TCR originated in a woman aged 18-29 years with acute COVID-19. This receptor has the CDR3 CTSSQVGTGAPACLGQFNQPQHF.